This T cell receptor (beta chain) was observed in a study of human T cells and chemical hapten exposure. As to time point: pre-sensitization, week 0. The treatment was: therapeutic diphenylcyclopropenone sensitization with weekly scalp DPC. This clonotype has at least ten counts. MiXCR, applied by TCRdb to the RACE reads, yields one record per CDR3 protein. The data show approximately 400,000 distinct CDR3 sequences, 4% to 6% seen once. Germline loops: CDR1 SEHNR, CDR2 FQNEAQ (reference sequence). There are 16 residues in the CDR3. V was shortened by 5 bases and J by 1 base, with 18 bases between the two germline ends.

The clonotype comes from a woman aged 45-65 years with alopecia areata. Some clones in this sample may be carry-over from other donors' samples. This sequence joins TRBV7-9 and TRBJ2-7, with a tentative D call TRBD2 (6 bases). The specimen comprised whole blood, sampled in connection with sensitization to the hapten diphenylcyclopropenone (DPC). The CDR3 nucleotides are TGTGCCAGCAGCCCCCCGGGACTGCTACTTTCCTACGAGCAGTACTTC. Its protein product is CASSPPGLLLSYEQYF.